This record covers a single T cell receptor (beta chain). Which antigen it targets is not known. Base qualities are not at hand, and no much larger clone is one base apart. Enrolling through a virtual design, the prospective study's participants ranged in age from about 18 to 89 years and lived across about two dozen United States geographic areas. In the prospective study, participants were assigned to cohorts based on the clinical history participants reported in a screening survey and a study questionnaire. For ImmuneRACE Cohort 3, a participant was defined as recovered based on two consecutive negative NP/OP PCR tests, clearance by a healthcare professional, or resolution of symptoms. In the prospective study, mobile phlebotomists collected whole blood, serum and a nasopharyngeal or oropharyngeal swab from each participant. Prospective study participants could optionally give additional blood draws and questionnaires over a roughly two-month period. Before DNA extraction, blood samples from the prospective study were shipped at room temperature or frozen.

TCRbeta CDR3 regions were amplified from genomic DNA by means of the immunoSEQ Assay, a bias-controlled multiplex PCR. As for the authors' bioinformatics: The number of nucleated cells in each sample was estimated by amplification of reference gene primers within the assay. To quantify the absolute abundance of each unique TCRbeta CDR3 rearrangement, sequence reads were collapsed and filtered. For each sample, productive Simpson clonality was calculated by taking the square root of Simpson's diversity index across productive rearrangements. The immuneACCESS repertoire file appears here via TCRdb, limited to in-frame rearrangements. These files lack a portion of the clones; in checked studies, under half of the deficit traces to unresolved V genes, and the cause of the others is not known. V, J and clone size reflect that table, while D and trimming were determined from the DNA. The sample table contains about 180,000 clones; only one count was recorded for 60% to 80% of them. The top ten constitute 15% to 20% of the sample.

The source of the sample is a study of blood T cell repertoires in COVID-19 (dated by TCRdb to about 2020). Describing the broader study: The collaborator samples originated in the United States, Italy and Spain and spanned the acute and convalescent phases of COVID-19. Where HLA class I and class II types were available, the types were taken from metadata supplied by the sample provider, not from assay-based typing. The material from the prospective study consisted of cDNA or gDNA derived from T cells, B-cell-depleted T cells, or PBMCs. The dataset comprised deeply sampled blood TCRbeta repertoires from subjects exposed to, actively infected with, or recovered from COVID-19. Samples were obtained from the ongoing ImmuneRACE study (first 160 participants) and from over a thousand subjects provided by 6 global collaborators. A de-identified subject ID, COVID-19 status, age in years and sex were almost always included in the sample metadata. The repertoires were made available in a free public database intended to serve as a resource for research on the immune response to SARS-CoV-2. The paper's findings and limits, for the study overall: How much clinical and demographic metadata was included differed by source and by participant, and the metadata was provided uncurated.

The receptor was derived from a woman aged 45 to 65 who had recovered from COVID-19. Sequencing was done on a sample of PBMCs or T cells enriched from blood (not recorded which).

The CDR3: CASRLTSGSRNEQFF. Read as DNA, the sequence is TGTGCCAGCAGACTCACTAGCGGGAGTCGGAATGAGCAGTTCTTC. The sequence is built from TRBV5-4 and TRBJ2-1, with 11 bases aligning to TRBD2. Measured from the cysteine to the phenylalanine, the CDR3 is 15 residues long. The DNA shown is the 45-base CDR3, in frame from base 1. The V end gives up 5 bases and the J end 7 bases, leaving 8 bases in the junction not matched to a gene. The germline V gene encodes CDR1 SGHNT and CDR2 YYREEE (reference sequence).